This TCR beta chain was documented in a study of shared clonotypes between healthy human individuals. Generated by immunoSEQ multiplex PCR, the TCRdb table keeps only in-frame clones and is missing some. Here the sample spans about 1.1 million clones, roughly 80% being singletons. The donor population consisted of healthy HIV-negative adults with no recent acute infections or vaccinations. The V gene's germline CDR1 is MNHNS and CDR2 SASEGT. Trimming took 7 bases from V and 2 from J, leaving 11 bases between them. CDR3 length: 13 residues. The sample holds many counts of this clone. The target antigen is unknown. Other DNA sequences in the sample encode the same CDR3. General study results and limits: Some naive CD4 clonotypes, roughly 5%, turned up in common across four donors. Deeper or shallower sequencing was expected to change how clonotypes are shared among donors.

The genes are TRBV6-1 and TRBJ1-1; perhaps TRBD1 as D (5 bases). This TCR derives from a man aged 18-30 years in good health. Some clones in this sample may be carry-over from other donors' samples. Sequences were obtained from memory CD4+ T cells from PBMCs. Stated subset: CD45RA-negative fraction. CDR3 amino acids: CASKGAANTEAFF. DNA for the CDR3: TGTGCCAGCAAAGGGGCAGCTAACACTGAAGCTTTCTTT.